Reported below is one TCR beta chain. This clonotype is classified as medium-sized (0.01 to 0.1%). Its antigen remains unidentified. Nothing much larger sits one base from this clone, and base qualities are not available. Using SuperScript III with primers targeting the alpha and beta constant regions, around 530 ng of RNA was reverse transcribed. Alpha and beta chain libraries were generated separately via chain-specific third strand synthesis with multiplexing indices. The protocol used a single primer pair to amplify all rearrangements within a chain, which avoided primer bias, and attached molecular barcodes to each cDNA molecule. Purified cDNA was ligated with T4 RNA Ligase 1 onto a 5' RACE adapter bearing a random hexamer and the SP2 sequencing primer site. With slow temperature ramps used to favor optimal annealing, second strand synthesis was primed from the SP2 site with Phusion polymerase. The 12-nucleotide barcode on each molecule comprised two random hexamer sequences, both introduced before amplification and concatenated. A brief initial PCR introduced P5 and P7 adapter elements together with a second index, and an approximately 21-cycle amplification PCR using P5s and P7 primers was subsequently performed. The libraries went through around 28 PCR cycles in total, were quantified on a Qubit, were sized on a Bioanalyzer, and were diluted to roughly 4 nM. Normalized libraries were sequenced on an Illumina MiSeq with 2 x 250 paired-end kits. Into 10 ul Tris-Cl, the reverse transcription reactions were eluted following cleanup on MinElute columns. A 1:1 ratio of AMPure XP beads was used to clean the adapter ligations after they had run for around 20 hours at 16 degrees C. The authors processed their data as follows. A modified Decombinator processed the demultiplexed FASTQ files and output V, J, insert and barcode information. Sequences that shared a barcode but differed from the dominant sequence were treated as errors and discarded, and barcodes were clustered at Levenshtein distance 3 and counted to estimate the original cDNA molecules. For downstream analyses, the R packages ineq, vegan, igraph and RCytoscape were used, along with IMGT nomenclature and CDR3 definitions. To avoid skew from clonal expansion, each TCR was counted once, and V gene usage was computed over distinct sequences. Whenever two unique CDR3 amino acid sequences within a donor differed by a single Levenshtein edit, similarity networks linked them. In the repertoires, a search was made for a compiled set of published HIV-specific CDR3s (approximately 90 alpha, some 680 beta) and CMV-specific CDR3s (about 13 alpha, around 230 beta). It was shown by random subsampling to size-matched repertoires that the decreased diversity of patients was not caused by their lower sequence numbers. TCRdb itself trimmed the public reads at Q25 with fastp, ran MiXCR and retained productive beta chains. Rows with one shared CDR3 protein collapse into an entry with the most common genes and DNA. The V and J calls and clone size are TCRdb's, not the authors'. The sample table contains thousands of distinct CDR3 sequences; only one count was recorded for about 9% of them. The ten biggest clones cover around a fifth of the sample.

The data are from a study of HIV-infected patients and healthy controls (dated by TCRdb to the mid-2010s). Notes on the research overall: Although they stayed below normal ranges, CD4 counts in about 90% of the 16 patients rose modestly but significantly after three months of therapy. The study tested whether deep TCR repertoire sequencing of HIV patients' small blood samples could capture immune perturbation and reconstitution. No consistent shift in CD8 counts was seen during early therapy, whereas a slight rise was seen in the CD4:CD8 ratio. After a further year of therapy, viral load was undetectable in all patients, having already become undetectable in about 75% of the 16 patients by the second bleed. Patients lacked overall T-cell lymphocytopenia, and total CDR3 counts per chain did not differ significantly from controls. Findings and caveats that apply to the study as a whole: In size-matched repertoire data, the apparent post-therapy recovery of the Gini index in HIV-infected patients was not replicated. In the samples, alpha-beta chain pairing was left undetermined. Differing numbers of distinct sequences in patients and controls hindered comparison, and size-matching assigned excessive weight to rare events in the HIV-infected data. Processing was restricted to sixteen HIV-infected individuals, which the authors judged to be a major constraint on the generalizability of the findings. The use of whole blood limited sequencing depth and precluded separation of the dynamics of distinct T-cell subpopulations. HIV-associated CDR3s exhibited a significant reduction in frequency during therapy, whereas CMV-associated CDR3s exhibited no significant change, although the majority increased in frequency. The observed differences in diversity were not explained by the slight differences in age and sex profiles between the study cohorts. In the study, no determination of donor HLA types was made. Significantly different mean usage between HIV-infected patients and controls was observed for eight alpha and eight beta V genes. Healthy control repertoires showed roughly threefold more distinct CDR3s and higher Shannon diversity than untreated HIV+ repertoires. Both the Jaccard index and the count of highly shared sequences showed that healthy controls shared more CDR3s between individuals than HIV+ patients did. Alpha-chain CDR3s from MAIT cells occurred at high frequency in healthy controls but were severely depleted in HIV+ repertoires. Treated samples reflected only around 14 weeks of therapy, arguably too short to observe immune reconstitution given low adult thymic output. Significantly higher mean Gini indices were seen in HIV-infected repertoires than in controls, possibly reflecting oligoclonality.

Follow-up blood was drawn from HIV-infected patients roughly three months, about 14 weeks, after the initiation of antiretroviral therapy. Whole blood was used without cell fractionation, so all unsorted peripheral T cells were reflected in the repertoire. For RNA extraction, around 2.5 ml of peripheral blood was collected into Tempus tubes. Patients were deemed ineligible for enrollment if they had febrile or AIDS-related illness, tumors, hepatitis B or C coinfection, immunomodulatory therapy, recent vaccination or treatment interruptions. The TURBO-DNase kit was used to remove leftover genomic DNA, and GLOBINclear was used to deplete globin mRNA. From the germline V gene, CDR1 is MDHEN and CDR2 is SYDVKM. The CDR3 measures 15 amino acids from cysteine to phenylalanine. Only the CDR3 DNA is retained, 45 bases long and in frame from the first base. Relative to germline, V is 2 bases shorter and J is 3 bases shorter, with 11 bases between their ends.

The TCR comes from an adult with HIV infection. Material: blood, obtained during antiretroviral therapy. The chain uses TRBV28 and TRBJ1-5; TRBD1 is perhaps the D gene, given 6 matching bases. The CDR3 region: CASSLPGGYNQPQHF. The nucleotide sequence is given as TGTGCCAGCAGTTTACCGGGGGGCTACAATCAGCCCCAGCATTTT.